A selection of T cell receptor beta chains follows, all from one sample in a study of early T cells in non-severe SARS-CoV-2 infection. TCRdb independently ran MiXCR on the 5' RACE reads; one entry per CDR3 protein. The repertoire includes tens of thousands of distinct CDR3 sequences, around 5.2% of them detected once, and around 3.7% sits in the top ten. Sequenced input: whole blood. The receptors originated from an adult who was a healthcare worker with PCR-confirmed SARS-CoV-2 infection or an uninfected control (not recorded which). The CDR3 runs from the conserved cysteine through the conserved F or W. The order of the fields is clone size, D gene, V gene, J gene, CDR3 DNA, CDR3 protein. A D gene is named only where the DNA matches it firmly. Size is stated for part of the rows, as once, few or many counts, or as a class when the clone is expanded.

few	.	TRBV7-6	TRBJ2-3	TGTGCCAGCAGCCGCACCCAGGGGATAACAGATACGCAGTATTTT	CASSRTQGITDTQYF
.	TRBD1	TRBV18	TRBJ2-3	TGTGCCAGCTCACTATCGACAGGGGGAAGCACAGATACGCAGTATTTT	CASSLSTGGSTDTQYF
.	.	TRBV7-2	TRBJ2-1	TGTGCCAGCAGCTTATACGGGAGTGATGGGAATGAGCAGTTCTTC	CASSLYGSDGNEQFF
few	TRBD1	TRBV13	TRBJ1-1	TGTGCCAGCAGCTCCCCTATTGACAGGGGGAGCACTGAAGCTTTCTTT	CASSSPIDRGSTEAFF
few	.	TRBV4-2	TRBJ2-7	TGTGCCAGCAGCCCAAGGGCCTACGGAAGCTCCTACGAGCAGTACTTC	CASSPRAYGSSYEQYF
few	TRBD2	TRBV4-1	TRBJ2-2	TGCGCCAGCAGCCCTCGACTAGCGGGAGTAACCGGGGAGCTGTTTTTT	CASSPRLAGVTGELFF
many	.	TRBV4-1	TRBJ2-6	TGCGCCAGCAGCCAAGATAACGGGGCTGGGGCCAACGTCCTGACTTTC	CASSQDNGAGANVLTF
many	.	TRBV12-3/TRBV12-4	TRBJ2-1	TGTGCCAGCAGTTTAAACAGCCGCTCCTACAATGAGCAGTTCTTC	CASSLNSRSYNEQFF
.	.	TRBV11-2	TRBJ2-6	TGTGCCAGCAGTCCCTCGGCGGCCTCAGGGGCCAACGTCCTGACTTTC	CASSPSAASGANVLTF
many	.	TRBV18	TRBJ2-4	TGTGCCAGCTCACCAGGGACACCTAAAAACATTCAGTACTTC	CASSPGTPKNIQYF
.	.	TRBV7-2	TRBJ2-6	TGTGCCAGCAGTCCCCAGGGGCCGGCGAACTCTGGGGCCAACGTCCTGACTTTC	CASSPQGPANSGANVLTF
few	TRBD2	TRBV24-1	TRBJ2-5	TGTGCCACCAGTGATTCGCGAGCGGGATTAGAGACCCAGTACTTC	CATSDSRAGLETQYF
many	.	TRBV7-2	TRBJ1-2	TGTGCCAGCAGCTTCGGACAGAACTATGGCTACACCTTC	CASSFGQNYGYTF
.	TRBD1	TRBV28	TRBJ2-7	TGTGCCAGCACCCTGACAGGGCCGGCTACCTACGAGCAGTACTTC	CASTLTGPATYEQYF
few	.	TRBV5-1	TRBJ2-1	TGCGCCAGCAGCTTGATACGGACAGCTGCCTACAATGAGCAGTTCTTC	CASSLIRTAAYNEQFF
many	.	TRBV10-1	TRBJ2-2	TGCGCCAGCAGTGAGTTTCCGCATAAGGGAAGGACCGGGGAGCTGTTTTTT	CASSEFPHKGRTGELFF
many	TRBD2	TRBV11-2	TRBJ2-7	TGTGCCAGCAGCTCCGGACTAGATGCCTACGAGCAGTACTTC	CASSSGLDAYEQYF
.	TRBD2	TRBV28	TRBJ2-3	TGTGCCAGCAGCCTAGGGGGGGCTAGCGGGAGGAGAGATACGCAGTATTTT	CASSLGGASGRRDTQYF
.	.	TRBV20-1	TRBJ1-4	TGCAGTGCCCGACGGGGTGCAACTAATGAAAAACTGTTTTTT	CSARRGATNEKLFF
many	.	TRBV9	TRBJ2-2	TGTGCCAGCAGCGTAGCGGGCGGGGAGCTGTTTTTT	CASSVAGGELFF
many	.	TRBV3-1	TRBJ1-2	TGTGCCAGCAGCCAAGGCGGGCACGGCTACACCTTC	CASSQGGHGYTF
once	TRBD1	TRBV12-3/TRBV12-4	TRBJ1-2	TGTGCCAGCAGTCCTTCCGTAGGGACAGGGAAGCGCAATGGCTACACCTTC	CASSPSVGTGKRNGYTF
few	TRBD2	TRBV7-2	TRBJ2-7	TGTGCCAGCAGTCTAGCGGGAGGGACCTACGAGCAGTACTTC	CASSLAGGTYEQYF
many	TRBD1	TRBV5-4	TRBJ2-7	TGTGCCAGCAGCCCGGACAGGGGGACGTCATACGAGCAGTACTTC	CASSPDRGTSYEQYF
.	TRBD2	TRBV7-8	TRBJ2-7	TGTGCCAGCAGCGCCCGGGAGGGTTGGGCCTACGAGCAGTACTTC	CASSAREGWAYEQYF
few	.	TRBV9	TRBJ2-7	TGTGCCAGCAGCGGTAGCGCCTCCTACGAGCAGTACTTC	CASSGSASYEQYF
.	.	TRBV12-3/TRBV12-4	TRBJ2-3	TGTGCCAGCAGTTTAAATGCTGGAGATACGCAGTATTTT	CASSLNAGDTQYF